This T cell receptor beta chain was sequenced in a study of control samples from healthy donors and cancer patients. Notes on this clone: In the same sample, other DNA sequences code for this CDR3.

Produced via immunoSEQ multiplex PCR; TCRdb's table is partial and in-frame only. Seen here are approximately 83,000 clones, about 92% observed once, and the top ten hold around 1.4%. The CDR3 covers 13 residues. Trimming removed 2 bases from V and 4 bases from J, with 6 bases in between. Germline values: CDR1 KGHSH, CDR2 LQKENI. The chain couples TRBV18 to TRBJ1-5; D remains ambiguous. This TCR was recovered from a woman under 40 in good health. Material for sequencing was blood. Here the CDR3 DNA reads TGTGCCAGCTCACCAGGAGATAATCAGCCCCAGCATTTT. Translation gives CASSPGDNQPQHF. Full variable domain (remainder filled in from reference TRBV18 and TRBJ1-5): NAGVMQNPRHLVRRRGQEARLRCSPMKGHSHVYWYRQLPEEGLKFMVYLQKENIIDESGMPKERFSAEFPKEGPSILRIQQVVRGDSAAYFCASSPGDNQPQHFGDGTRLSIL.